This TCR beta chain was sequenced for a study of T-cell reconstitution after alpha-beta-depleted transplantation in children. Overall study results and limits: Reports say that about two months after transplant, the alpha-beta T cells came out of several hundred graft clones that had expanded. There were some patients whose high TCRbeta diversity at day 60 came from surviving recipient T cells and thymic progenitors.

Details on this clonotype: What it recognizes is unknown.

Preparation of the TCRbeta library used unique molecular identifiers. TCRdb passed the PCR reads through MiXCR, listing each CDR3 protein once. The data hold 120,000 or so distinct CDR3 sequences, with more than 20% observed a single time. This CDR3 spans 18 amino acids. With 1 base clipped from V and 0 bases from J, the junction kept 5 bases outside the gene matches. From germline, CDR1 is DFQATT and CDR2 SNEGSKA (reference sequence). The source of this sequence is a male patient aged 2-10 years who had a stem cell transplant for chronic granulomatous disease, so the T cells may come from the graft donor. The chain has TRBV20-1 and TRBJ2-3; 15 bases map to TRBD2. Source: PBMCs, mostly from graft donor cells, taken 180 days after TCRalphabeta/CD19-depleted stem cell transplant. The CDR3 spells CSARAYGTSGRSTDTQYF. CDR3 nucleotides: TGCAGTGCTAGAGCCTACGGGACTAGCGGGAGGAGCACAGATACGCAGTATTTT.